One sample yielded the 25 T cell receptor beta chains listed below, sequenced in a study of blood T cell repertoires in COVID-19. Libraries were prepared by immunoSEQ multiplex PCR; TCRdb keeps only in-frame clonotypes and omits some of them. The sample consists of over 250,000 clones, about 90% of them appearing once. The specimen sequenced was peripheral blood. These TCRs come from a woman aged 40-49 years who had recovered from COVID-19.

This sequence joins TRBV4-3 and TRBJ2-3; D is possibly TRBD2 (6 bases). The V gene's germline CDR1 is LGHNA and CDR2 YSLEER. V shed 0 bases and J shed 2 bases, with 18 bases lying between them. The CDR3 loop spans 18 amino acids. In nucleotides, the CDR3 is TGCGCCAGCAGCCAAGAGGTTGGCGGACTACTTTTCACAGATACGCAGTATTTT. Its translation: CASSQEVGGLLFTDTQYF.

This CDR3 reads CASSEPSFSTDTQYF. The CDR3 DNA reads as TGTGCCAGCAGTGAACCCAGTTTCAGCACAGATACGCAGTATTTT. J is TRBJ2-3 and V is TRBV2; D call uncertain. V lost 2 bases and J lost 0, with 9 bases in between. Per the germline V gene, CDR1 is SNHLY and CDR2 is FYNNEI. This CDR3 region has 15 residues.

A remark on this clone: The same CDR3 also results from other DNA sequences found in this sample. The chain carries TRBV15 and TRBJ2-7; 9 nucleotides match TRBD1. This CDR3 region has 13 residues. The germline V gene has CDR1 LNHNV and CDR2 YYDKDF (reference sequence). The J segment lost 3 bases and the V segment lost 3 bases, leaving 0 bases of the junction unmatched. CDR3 in amino acids: CATSRDRGYEQYF. The CDR3 DNA follows: TGTGCCACCAGCAGGGACAGGGGCTACGAGCAGTACTTC.

The V call is TRBV10-3, the J call TRBJ1-2; 8 nucleotides line up with TRBD1. From germline, CDR1 is ENHRY and CDR2 SYGVKD. The CDR3 length is 14 residues. Trimming cost V 7 bases and J 4 bases; bases outside gene matches: 8. DNA for the CDR3: TGTGCCATCACCTTCGACAGGGGCGGCTATGGCTACACCTTC. This codes for CAITFDRGGYGYTF.

The chain recombines TRBV7-2 with TRBJ1-3; D perhaps matches TRBD1 (5 bases). CDR3 length: 15 amino acids. The V gene's germline CDR1 is SGHTA and CDR2 FQGNSA. Deletions cut 5 bases from V and 0 bases from J, with 11 bases between. The CDR3 nucleotides read TGTGCCAGCAGCAAGACAGTCAGCTCTGGAAACACCATATATTTT. Encoded protein: CASSKTVSSGNTIYF.

As to this clone: A junction end diverges from the germline sequence, so it may reflect a read error. The J gene is TRBJ2-1, the V gene TRBV18; D might be TRBD1 (5 bases). The CDR3 runs to 13 residues. In germline, CDR1 is KGHSH, CDR2 LQKENI. The CDR3, as DNA: TGTGCCAGCTCCCGGATGGGAACAGGCCCTGAACTCTTC. Its translation: CASSRMGTGPELF.

This clone has only one observation. The chain combines TRBV6-5 with TRBJ2-7; TRBD2 is a possible D gene (5 bases). The V end was cut by 1 base, the J end by 9 bases, with 16 bases between. The germline gives CDR1 MNHEY, CDR2 SVGAGI. The CDR3 runs 14 residues. DNA of the CDR3: TGTGCCAGCAGTTACTACCAAACTTCTCGGGGGCAGTACTTC. Translated: CASSYYQTSRGQYF.

This clone was detected only a few times. V and J are TRBV3-1 (or the pseudogene TRBV3-2) and TRBJ1-3; D possibly corresponds to TRBD1 (5 bases). The CDR3 spans 15 residues. Germline values: CDR1 LGHDT, CDR2 YNNKEL (reference sequence). Deletions cut 3 bases from V and 2 bases from J, with 11 bases between. The CDR3 DNA is TGTGCCAGCAGCCAGGGACTTCAGCCTGGAAACACCATATATTTT. It specifies CASSQGLQPGNTIYF.

The chain joins TRBV6-5 to TRBJ2-3, with 7 bases aligning to TRBD2. The germline gives CDR1 MNHEY, CDR2 SVGAGI. The CDR3 has 15 amino acids. J was trimmed by 1 base and V by 7 bases; bases with no gene match: 8. The CDR3 reads CASTTTSVRTDTQYF. As DNA, the CDR3 is TGTGCCAGCACAACTACTAGCGTTCGCACAGATACGCAGTATTTT.

The sample holds many counts of this clone. The chain recombines TRBV5-4 with TRBJ1-2, with a possible D match to TRBD1 (6 bases). V was trimmed by 3 bases and J by 4 bases, leaving 19 bases between them. CDR3 length: 16 amino acids. Germline CDR1 reads SGHNT; CDR2 reads YYREEE (reference sequence). CDR3 bases: TGTGCCAGCAGCTCCTTTGCGGGGGCGCAGAGCTATGGCTACACCTTC. Amino acids: CASSSFAGAQSYGYTF. Based on the CDR3 plus reference TRBV5-4 and TRBJ1-2, the full variable domain is ETGVTQSPTHLIKTRGQQVTLRCSSQSGHNTVSWYQQALGQGPQFIFQYYREEENGRGNFPPRFSGLQFPNYSSELNVNALELDDSALYLCASSSFAGAQSYGYTFGSGTRLTVV.

This clone was seen a single time. This chain uses TRBV6-4 with TRBJ2-3; possibly TRBD2 for D (7 bases). The CDR3 is 14 amino acids. The germline gives CDR1 MRHNA, CDR2 SNTAGT. The V end lost 8 bases, the J end lost 2 bases, and 14 bases lay between the germline ends. Written as DNA, the CDR3 is TGTGCCAGCGGGGCGGGGGCGCACACAGATACGCAGTATTTT. Translation: CASGAGAHTDTQYF.

The J gene is TRBJ2-7, the V gene TRBV5-1, with D tentatively TRBD1 (5 bases). The V gene lost 4 bases and the J gene lost 4 bases, with 15 bases spanning the gap. The CDR3 runs 14 residues. Germline V gene data show CDR1 as SGHRS and CDR2 as YFSETQ. Here the CDR3 DNA reads TGCGCCAGCAGCCCCGGCCCTGGGGCGTACGAGCAGTACTTC. This gives the protein CASSPGPGAYEQYF.

The rearrangement links TRBV18 to TRBJ1-2; D gene uncertain. The CDR3 contains 16 residues. Germline values: CDR1 KGHSH, CDR2 LQKENI. Trimming removed 2 bases from V and 4 bases from J, with 17 bases in between. CDR3 sequence: CASSPTRGVVGYGYTF. The CDR3 DNA reads TGTGCCAGCTCACCAACACGGGGAGTAGTGGGCTATGGCTACACCTTC.

The chain links TRBV7-2 to TRBJ2-2; D is undetermined. Trimming left V 1 base short and J 0 bases short, with 9 bases between. This CDR3 has 16 amino acids. Germline CDR1 and CDR2: SGHTA and FQGNSA. CDR3 loop: CASSLVWAANTGELFF. The CDR3 DNA is TGTGCCAGCAGCTTAGTTTGGGCAGCGAACACCGGGGAGCTGTTTTTT.

The chain combines TRBV5-4 with TRBJ1-6, with D unclear. Trimming removed 4 bases at V and 1 base at J, with 12 bases between. CDR1 is SGHNT, CDR2 YYREEE, per germline (reference sequence). The CDR3 is made up of 16 amino acids. The CDR3 DNA reads TGTGCCAGCAGCCTTTTGGGCGGGTCCTATAATTCACCCCTCCACTTT. Translating gives CASSLLGGSYNSPLHF.

The V gene is TRBV30, the J gene TRBJ2-3; D is unclear. This CDR3 is built from 18 residues. Per germline, CDR1 GTSNPN and CDR2 SVGIG (reference sequence). Trimming pared 0 bases from V and 0 bases from J, leaving 19 bases between. CDR3 bases: TGTGCCTGGAGTGTAAAGTATCGGCAGGTAACTAGCACAGATACGCAGTATTTT. This encodes CAWSVKYRQVTSTDTQYF.

The DNA of the CDR3 is TGTGCCAGCTCACCCCTCCTTGGGGGGGCCTACGAGCAGTACTTC. Its translation is CASSPLLGGAYEQYF. The chain has TRBV18 and TRBJ2-7, with 7 bases lining up with TRBD2. V gave up 3 bases and J gave up 2 bases; unmatched junction bases: 7. Germline CDR1 KGHSH, CDR2 LQKENI. This CDR3 has 15 amino acids.

CDR3 loop: CASSLGPSGRRGNEQFF. The CDR3 DNA reads TGTGCCAGCAGCTTAGGACCCTCGGGACGGAGGGGCAATGAGCAGTTCTTC. This sequence joins TRBV7-6 and TRBJ2-1, with D possibly TRBD2 on 6 matching bases. The CDR3 has 17 amino acids. Trimming removed 1 base from V and 6 bases from J, with 19 bases in between. The germline gives CDR1 SGHVS, CDR2 FNYEAQ. Using reference TRBV7-6 and TRBJ2-1 for the parts outside the CDR3, the full variable domain is GAGVSQSPRYKVTKRGQDVALRCDPISGHVSLYWYRQALGQGPEFLTYFNYEAQQDKSGLPNDRFSAERPEGSISTLTIQRTEQRDSAMYRCASSLGPSGRRGNEQFFGPGTRLTVL.

This clone was recorded at least ten times. The chain uses TRBV27 and TRBJ2-1; possibly TRBD2 for D (6 bases). Germline V gene lookup returns CDR1 MNHEY and CDR2 SMNVEV (reference sequence). The CDR3 loop spans 15 amino acids. The germline V and J ends were trimmed by 5 bases and 3 bases, with 14 bases remaining between them. The CDR3 sequence is CASSPWDLNYNEQFF. CDR3 nucleotide sequence: TGTGCCAGCAGTCCATGGGACTTGAACTACAATGAGCAGTTCTTC.

V is TRBV7-3 and J is TRBJ2-5, with TRBD1 identical over 7 bases. The length of the CDR3 is 14 residues. V lost 4 bases to trimming and J lost 3 bases; unmatched junction nucleotides: 5. Germline assignment: CDR1 SGHTA and CDR2 FQGTGA. In DNA form, the CDR3 reads TGTGCCAGCAGCTCGACAGGGAACGAAGAGACCCAGTACTTC. Translating gives CASSSTGNEETQYF.

CDR3 in DNA: TGTGCCACCAGTGATCCCGGCGGCGAAGCTTTCTTT. Protein product: CATSDPGGEAFF. J is TRBJ1-1 and V is TRBV24-1; D is unclear. CDR3 length equals 12 residues. In germline, CDR1 is KGHDR, CDR2 SFDVKD. V dropped 3 bases and J dropped 8 bases, with 9 bases sitting between them.

This chain links TRBV5-1 with TRBJ1-4; unclear D gene. Germline V gives CDR1 SGHRS, CDR2 YFSETQ. This CDR3 spans 15 amino acids. The ends were cut back, 3 bases at V and 6 bases at J, with 15 bases in the middle. The CDR3 loop reads CASSSFRGSDEKLFF. As DNA, the CDR3 is TGCGCCAGCAGCTCGTTTCGAGGGTCAGATGAAAAACTGTTTTTT.

The chain links TRBV30 to TRBJ2-7, with D tentatively TRBD2 (7 bases). The CDR3 has 16 residues. Trimming stripped 2 bases from V and 2 bases from J, with 19 bases between. Germline lookup yields CDR1 GTSNPN and CDR2 SVGIG (reference sequence). Written as DNA, the CDR3 is TGTGCCTGGAGTCACGGGCGGGGGCAGGAAGCCTACGAGCAGTACTTC. This sequence encodes CAWSHGRGQEAYEQYF.

The V and J genes are TRBV11-3 and TRBJ1-1; 7 bases match TRBD1. V dropped 4 bases and J dropped 8; count of bases not matched to a gene: 4. The germline V gene encodes CDR1 SGHNT and CDR2 YENEEA. CDR3 length: 12 amino acids. The DNA of the CDR3 is TGTGCCAGCAGCTCAGGGACAGCCGAAGCTTTCTTT. Translation: CASSSGTAEAFF. The variable domain in full, with the rest retrieved from reference TRBV11-3 and TRBJ1-1, is EAGVVQSPRYKIIEKKQPVAFWCNPISGHNTLYWYLQNLGQGPELLIRYENEEAVDDSQLPKDRFSAERLKGVDSTLKIQPAELGDSAVYLCASSSGTAEAFFGQGTRLTVV.

The rearrangement uses TRBV9 and TRBJ2-2; D is ambiguous. CDR3 length: 15 amino acids. The V gene's germline CDR1 is SGDLS and CDR2 YYNGEE. Trimming stripped 0 bases from V and 4 bases from J, with 10 bases between. DNA for the CDR3: TGTGCCAGCAGCGTAGGGGCACTGCCCACCGGGGAGCTGTTTTTT. Amino acids: CASSVGALPTGELFF.